This TCR beta chain was found in a study of immune characterization of retroperitoneal liposarcoma. This CDR3 region has 12 residues. Germline-derived CDR1 and CDR2 are MNHNY and SVGAGI (reference sequence). TCRdb recomputed calls from the PCR reads with MiXCR, one row per CDR3 protein. The sample lists around 5,000 distinct CDR3 sequences, roughly a third seen once, with 28% in the top ten. A note on this clonotype: One end of the junction does not line up with germline, which may come from a read error.

This receptor was identified in a female donor with retroperitoneal liposarcoma. Sequencing input: tumor tissue. The rearrangement uses TRBV6-6 and TRBJ2-1, with 7 bases aligning to TRBD1. The CDR3 is CARIGQANEPFF. In DNA form, the CDR3 reads TGTGCCAGAATCGGACAGGCCAACGAGCCGTTCTTC.